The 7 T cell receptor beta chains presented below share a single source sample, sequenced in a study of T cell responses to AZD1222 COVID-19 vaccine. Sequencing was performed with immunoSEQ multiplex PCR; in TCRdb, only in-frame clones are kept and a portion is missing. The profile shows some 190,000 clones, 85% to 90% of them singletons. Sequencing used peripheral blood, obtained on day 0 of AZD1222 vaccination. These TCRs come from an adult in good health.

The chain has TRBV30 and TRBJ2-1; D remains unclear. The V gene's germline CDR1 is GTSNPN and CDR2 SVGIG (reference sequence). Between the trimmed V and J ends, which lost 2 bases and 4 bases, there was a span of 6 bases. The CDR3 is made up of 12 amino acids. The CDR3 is CAWSPLYNEQFF. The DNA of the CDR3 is TGTGCCTGGAGTCCCCTTTACAATGAGCAGTTCTTC.

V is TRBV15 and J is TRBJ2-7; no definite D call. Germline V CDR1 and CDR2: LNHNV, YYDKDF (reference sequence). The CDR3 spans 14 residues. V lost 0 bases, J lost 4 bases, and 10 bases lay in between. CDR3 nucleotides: TGTGCCACCAGCAGAGACGCGGACGGGTACGAGCAGTACTTC. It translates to CATSRDADGYEQYF.

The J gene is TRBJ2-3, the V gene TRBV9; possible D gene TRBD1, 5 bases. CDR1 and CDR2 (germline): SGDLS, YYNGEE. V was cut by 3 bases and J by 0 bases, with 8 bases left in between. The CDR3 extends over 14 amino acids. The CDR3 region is CASSGQISTDTQYF. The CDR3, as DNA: TGTGCCAGCAGCGGACAGATTAGCACAGATACGCAGTATTTT. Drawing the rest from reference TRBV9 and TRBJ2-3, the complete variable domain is DSGVTQTPKHLITATGQRVTLRCSPRSGDLSVYWYQQSLDQGLQFLIQYYNGEERAKGNILERFSAQQFPDLHSELNLSSLELGDSALYFCASSGQISTDTQYFGPGTRLTVL.

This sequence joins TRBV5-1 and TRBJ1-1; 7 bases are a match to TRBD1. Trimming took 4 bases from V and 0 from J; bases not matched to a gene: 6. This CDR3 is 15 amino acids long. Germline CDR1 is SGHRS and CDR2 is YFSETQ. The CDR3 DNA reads TGCGCCAGCAGCCTAAGGACAGGAATGAACACTGAAGCTTTCTTT. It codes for CASSLRTGMNTEAFF.

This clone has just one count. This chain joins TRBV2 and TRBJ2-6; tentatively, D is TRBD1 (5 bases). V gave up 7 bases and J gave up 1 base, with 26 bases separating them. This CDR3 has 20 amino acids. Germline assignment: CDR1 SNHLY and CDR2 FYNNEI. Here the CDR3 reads CASTDPLDIFSGSGANVLTF. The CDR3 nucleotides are TGTGCCAGCACGGACCCCTTGGACATTTTCAGTGGTTCTGGGGCCAACGTCCTGACTTTC.

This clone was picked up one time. The chain's CDR3 is CASSYTGDNQPQHF. Here the CDR3 DNA reads TGTGCCAGCAGTTACACAGGGGACAATCAGCCCCAGCATTTT. The chain couples TRBV6-6 to TRBJ1-5; 7 nucleotides match TRBD1. The V and J ends lost 2 bases and 3 bases, in that order; junction bases with no gene match: 1. Germline CDR1 MNHNY, CDR2 SVGAGI (reference sequence). The CDR3 loop spans 14 amino acids.

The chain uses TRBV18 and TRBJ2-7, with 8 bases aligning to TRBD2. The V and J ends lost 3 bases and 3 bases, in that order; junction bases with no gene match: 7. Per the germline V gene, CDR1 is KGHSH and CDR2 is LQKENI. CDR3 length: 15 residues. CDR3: CASSPSGGFDYEQYF. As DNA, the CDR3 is TGTGCCAGCTCACCCTCGGGGGGGTTCGACTACGAGCAGTACTTC. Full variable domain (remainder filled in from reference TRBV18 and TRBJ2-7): NAGVMQNPRHLVRRRGQEARLRCSPMKGHSHVYWYRQLPEEGLKFMVYLQKENIIDESGMPKERFSAEFPKEGPSILRIQQVVRGDSAAYFCASSPSGGFDYEQYFGPGTRLTVT.